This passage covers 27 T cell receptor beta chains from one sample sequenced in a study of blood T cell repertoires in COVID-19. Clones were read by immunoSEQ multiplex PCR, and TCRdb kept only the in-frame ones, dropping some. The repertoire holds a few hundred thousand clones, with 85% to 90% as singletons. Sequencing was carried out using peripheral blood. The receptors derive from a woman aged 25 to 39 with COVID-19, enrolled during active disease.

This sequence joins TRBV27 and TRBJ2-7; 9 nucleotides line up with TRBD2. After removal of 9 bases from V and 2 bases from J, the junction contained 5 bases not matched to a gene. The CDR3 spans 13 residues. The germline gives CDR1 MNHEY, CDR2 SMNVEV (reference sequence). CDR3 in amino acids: CASGLANTYEQYF. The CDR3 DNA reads TGTGCCAGTGGACTAGCGAATACCTACGAGCAGTACTTC.

CDR3: CAISDWSGQSDEQFF. CDR3 DNA sequence: TGTGCCATCAGTGACTGGAGTGGTCAATCGGATGAGCAGTTCTTC. The chain employs TRBV10-3 and TRBJ2-1; D unresolved. The germline V gene has CDR1 ENHRY and CDR2 SYGVKD. V lost 3 bases and J lost 8, with 17 bases in between. There are 15 residues in the CDR3.

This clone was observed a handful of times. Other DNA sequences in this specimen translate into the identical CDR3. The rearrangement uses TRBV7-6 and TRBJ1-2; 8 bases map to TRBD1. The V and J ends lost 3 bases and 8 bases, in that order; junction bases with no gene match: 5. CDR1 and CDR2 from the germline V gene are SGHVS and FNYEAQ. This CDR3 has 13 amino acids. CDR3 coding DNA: TGTGCCAGCAGCTTTCTACAGGGGGACGGCTACACCTTC. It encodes CASSFLQGDGYTF.

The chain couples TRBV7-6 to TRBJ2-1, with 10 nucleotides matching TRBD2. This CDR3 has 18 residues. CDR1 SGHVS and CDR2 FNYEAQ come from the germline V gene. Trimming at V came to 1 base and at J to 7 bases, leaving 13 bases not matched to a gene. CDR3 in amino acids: CASSLGKLAGHGLNEQFF. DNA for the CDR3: TGTGCCAGCAGCTTAGGTAAACTAGCGGGGCACGGTCTGAATGAGCAGTTCTTC.

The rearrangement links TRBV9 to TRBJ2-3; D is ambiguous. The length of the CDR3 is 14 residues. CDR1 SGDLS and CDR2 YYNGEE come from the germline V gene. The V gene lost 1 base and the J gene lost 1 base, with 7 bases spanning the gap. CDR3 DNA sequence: TGTGCCAGCAGCGTAATCGTCGGCACAGATACGCAGTATTTT. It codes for CASSVIVGTDTQYF. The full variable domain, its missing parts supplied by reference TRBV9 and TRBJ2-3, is DSGVTQTPKHLITATGQRVTLRCSPRSGDLSVYWYQQSLDQGLQFLIQYYNGEERAKGNILERFSAQQFPDLHSELNLSSLELGDSALYFCASSVIVGTDTQYFGPGTRLTVL.

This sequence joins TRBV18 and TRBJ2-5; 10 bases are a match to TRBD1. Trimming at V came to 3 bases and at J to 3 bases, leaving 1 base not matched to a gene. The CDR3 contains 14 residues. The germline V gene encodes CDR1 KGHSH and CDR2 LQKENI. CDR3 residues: CASSPGTGEETQYF. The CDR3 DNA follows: TGTGCCAGCTCACCCGGGACAGGGGAAGAGACCCAGTACTTC.

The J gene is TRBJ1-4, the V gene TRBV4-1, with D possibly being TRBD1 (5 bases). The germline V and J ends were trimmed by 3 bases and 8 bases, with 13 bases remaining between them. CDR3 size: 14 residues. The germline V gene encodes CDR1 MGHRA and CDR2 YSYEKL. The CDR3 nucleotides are TGCGCCAGCAGCCAGGCGGGGCCGGGGGAAAAACTGTTTTTT. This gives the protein CASSQAGPGEKLFF.

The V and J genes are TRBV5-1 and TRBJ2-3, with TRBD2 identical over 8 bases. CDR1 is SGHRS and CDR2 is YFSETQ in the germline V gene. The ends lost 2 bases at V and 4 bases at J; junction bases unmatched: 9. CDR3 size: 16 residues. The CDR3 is CASSLEGLVIADTQYF. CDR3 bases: TGCGCCAGCAGCTTAGAGGGACTAGTGATTGCAGATACGCAGTATTTT. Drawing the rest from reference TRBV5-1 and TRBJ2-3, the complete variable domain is KAGVTQTPRYLIKTRGQQVTLSCSPISGHRSVSWYQQTPGQGLQFLFEYFSETQRNKGNFPGRFSGRQFSNSRSEMNVSTLELGDSALYLCASSLEGLVIADTQYFGPGTRLTVL.

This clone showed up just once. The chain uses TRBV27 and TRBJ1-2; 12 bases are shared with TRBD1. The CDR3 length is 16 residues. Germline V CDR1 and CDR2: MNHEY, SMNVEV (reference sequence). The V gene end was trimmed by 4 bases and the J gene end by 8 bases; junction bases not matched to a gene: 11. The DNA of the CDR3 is TGTGCCAGCAGTTCCACCGGGACAGGGGGCCTGGAAGGCTACACCTTC. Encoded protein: CASSSTGTGGLEGYTF.

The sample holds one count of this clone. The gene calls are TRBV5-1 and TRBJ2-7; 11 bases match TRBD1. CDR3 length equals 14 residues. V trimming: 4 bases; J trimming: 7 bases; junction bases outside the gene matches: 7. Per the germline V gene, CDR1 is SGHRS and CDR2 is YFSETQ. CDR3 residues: CASSLDRGLGEQYF. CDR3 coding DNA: TGCGCCAGCAGCCTGGACAGGGGGCTCGGGGAGCAGTACTTC.

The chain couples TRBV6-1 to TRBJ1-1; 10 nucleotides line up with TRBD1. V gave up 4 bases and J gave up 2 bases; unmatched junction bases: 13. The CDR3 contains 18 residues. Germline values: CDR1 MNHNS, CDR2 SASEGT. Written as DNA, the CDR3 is TGTGCCAGCAGTGCGGTAGTCCCGGGACAGGGGACAAACACTGAAGCTTTCTTT. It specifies CASSAVVPGQGTNTEAFF.

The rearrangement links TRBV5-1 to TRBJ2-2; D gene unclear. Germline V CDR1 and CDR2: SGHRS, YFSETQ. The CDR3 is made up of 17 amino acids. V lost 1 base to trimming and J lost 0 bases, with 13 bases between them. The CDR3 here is CASSLRVASTNTGELFF. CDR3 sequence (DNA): TGCGCCAGCAGCTTGCGGGTGGCCAGCACGAACACCGGGGAGCTGTTTTTT.

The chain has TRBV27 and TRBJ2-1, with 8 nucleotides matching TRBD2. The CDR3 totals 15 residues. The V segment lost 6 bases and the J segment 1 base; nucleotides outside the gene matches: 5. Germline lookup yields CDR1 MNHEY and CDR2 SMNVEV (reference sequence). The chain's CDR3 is CASREAGVSYNEQFF. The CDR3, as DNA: TGTGCCAGCAGGGAAGCGGGAGTGTCCTACAATGAGCAGTTCTTC.

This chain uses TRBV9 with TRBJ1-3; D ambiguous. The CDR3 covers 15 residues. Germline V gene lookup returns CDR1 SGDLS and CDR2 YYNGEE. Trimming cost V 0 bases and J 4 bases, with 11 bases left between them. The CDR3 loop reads CASSVAAELGNTIYF. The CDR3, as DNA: TGTGCCAGCAGCGTAGCGGCGGAATTAGGAAACACCATATATTTT. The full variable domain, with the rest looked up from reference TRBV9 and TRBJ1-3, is DSGVTQTPKHLITATGQRVTLRCSPRSGDLSVYWYQQSLDQGLQFLIQYYNGEERAKGNILERFSAQQFPDLHSELNLSSLELGDSALYFCASSVAAELGNTIYFGEGSWLTVV.

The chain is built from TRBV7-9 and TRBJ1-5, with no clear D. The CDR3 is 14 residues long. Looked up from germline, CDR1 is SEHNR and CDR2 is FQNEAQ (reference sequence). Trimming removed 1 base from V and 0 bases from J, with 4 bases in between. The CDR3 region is CASSLDGSNQPQHF. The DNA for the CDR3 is TGTGCCAGCAGCTTAGACGGTAGCAATCAGCCCCAGCATTTT.

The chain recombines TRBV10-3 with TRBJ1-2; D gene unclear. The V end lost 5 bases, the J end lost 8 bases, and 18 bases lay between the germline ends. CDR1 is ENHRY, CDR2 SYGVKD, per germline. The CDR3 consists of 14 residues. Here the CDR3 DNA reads TGTGCCATCAGTCCGGGAGCCACTTCGGGGGGCTACACCTTC. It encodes CAISPGATSGGYTF.

CDR3 in DNA: TGTGCCAGCAGCTTAGGAGGGTTAGGGGGCACTGAAGCTTTCTTT. Translating gives CASSLGGLGGTEAFF. The chain has TRBV11-2 and TRBJ1-1; possibly TRBD1 for D (6 bases). The CDR3 totals 15 residues. V lost 1 base and J lost 4, with 13 bases in between. Germline V lookup: CDR1 SGHAT, CDR2 FQNNGV.

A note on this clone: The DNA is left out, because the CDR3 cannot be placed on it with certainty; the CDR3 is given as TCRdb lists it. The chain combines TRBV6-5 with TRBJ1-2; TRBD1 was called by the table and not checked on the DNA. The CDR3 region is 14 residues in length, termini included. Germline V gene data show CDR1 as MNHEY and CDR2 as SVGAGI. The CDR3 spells CASILDRTNYGYTF.

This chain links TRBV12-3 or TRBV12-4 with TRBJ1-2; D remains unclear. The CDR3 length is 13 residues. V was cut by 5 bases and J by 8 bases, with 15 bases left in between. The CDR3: CASSLLPRRGYTF. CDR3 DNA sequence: TGTGCCAGCAGTCTACTGCCCCGGCGGGGCTACACCTTC.

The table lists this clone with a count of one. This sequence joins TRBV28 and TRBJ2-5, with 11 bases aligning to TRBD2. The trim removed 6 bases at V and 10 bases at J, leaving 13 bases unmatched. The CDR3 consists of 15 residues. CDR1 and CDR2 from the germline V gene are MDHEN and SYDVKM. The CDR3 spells CASRKAGTSGPDQYF. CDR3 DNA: TGTGCCAGCAGGAAGGCCGGGACTAGCGGACCGGACCAGTACTTC. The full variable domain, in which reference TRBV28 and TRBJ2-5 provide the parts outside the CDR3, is DVKVTQSSRYLVKRTGEKVFLECVQDMDHENMFWYRQDPGLGLRLIYFSYDVKMKEKGDIPEGYSVSREKKERFSLILESASTNQTSMYLCASRKAGTSGPDQYFGPGTRLLVL.

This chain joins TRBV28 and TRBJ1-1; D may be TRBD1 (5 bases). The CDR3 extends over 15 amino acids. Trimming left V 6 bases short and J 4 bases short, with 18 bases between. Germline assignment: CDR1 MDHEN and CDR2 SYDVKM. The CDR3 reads CASSQRGGGTTEAFF. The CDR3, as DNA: TGTGCCAGCAGCCAACGCGGGGGGGGGACCACTGAAGCTTTCTTT.

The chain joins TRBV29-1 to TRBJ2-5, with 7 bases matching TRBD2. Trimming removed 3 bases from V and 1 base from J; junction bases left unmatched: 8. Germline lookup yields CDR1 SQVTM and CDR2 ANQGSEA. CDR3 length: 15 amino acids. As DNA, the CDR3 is TGCAGCGTTGAGAGACTAGCTGGCTTCCAAGAGACCCAGTACTTC. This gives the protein CSVERLAGFQETQYF.

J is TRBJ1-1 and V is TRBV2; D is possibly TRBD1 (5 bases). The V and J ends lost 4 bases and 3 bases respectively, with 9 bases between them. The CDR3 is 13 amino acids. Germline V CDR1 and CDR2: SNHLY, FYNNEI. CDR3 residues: CASSVGRDTEAFF. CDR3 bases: TGTGCCAGCAGTGTAGGCAGGGACACTGAAGCTTTCTTT.

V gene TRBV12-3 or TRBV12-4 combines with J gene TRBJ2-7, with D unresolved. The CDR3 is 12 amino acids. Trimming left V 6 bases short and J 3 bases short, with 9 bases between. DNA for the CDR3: TGTGCCAGCAGCGTCAACAGCTACGAGCAGTACTTC. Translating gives CASSVNSYEQYF.

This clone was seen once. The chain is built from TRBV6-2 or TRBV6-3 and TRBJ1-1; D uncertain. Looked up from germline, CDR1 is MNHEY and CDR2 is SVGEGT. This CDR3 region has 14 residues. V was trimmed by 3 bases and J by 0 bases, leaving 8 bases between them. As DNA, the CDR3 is TGTGCCAGCAGTTATCGGGTCATGAACACTGAAGCTTTCTTT. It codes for CASSYRVMNTEAFF.

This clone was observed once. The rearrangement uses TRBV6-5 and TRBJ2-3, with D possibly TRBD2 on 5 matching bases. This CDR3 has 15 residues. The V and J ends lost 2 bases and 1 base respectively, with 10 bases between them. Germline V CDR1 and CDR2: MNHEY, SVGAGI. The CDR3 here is CASSYEGGRTDTQYF. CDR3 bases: TGTGCCAGCAGTTACGAGGGTGGGCGCACAGATACGCAGTATTTT.

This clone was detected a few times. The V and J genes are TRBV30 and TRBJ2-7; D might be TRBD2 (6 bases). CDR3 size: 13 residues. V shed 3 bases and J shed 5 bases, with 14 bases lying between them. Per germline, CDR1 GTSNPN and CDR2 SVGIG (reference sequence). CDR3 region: CAWRGLAKHEQYF. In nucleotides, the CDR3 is TGTGCCTGGAGAGGCCTAGCGAAACACGAGCAGTACTTC.